This T cell receptor (beta chain) was observed in a study of early T cells in non-severe SARS-CoV-2 infection. Turning to the study itself: Sequencing used unsorted whole-blood bulk RNA, so chains lack pairing. Study observations and caveats: In VDJdb matching, anti-spike CD8 responses were favored while private and CD4 specificities went missing.

Tagging with unique molecular identifiers was applied to individual cDNA molecules. TCRdb re-analysed the 5' RACE reads in MiXCR, keeping a single row per CDR3 protein. The sample includes 65,000 to 95,000 distinct CDR3 sequences, 9.5% to 15% seen only once; the top ten take around 16%. In the case of this clonotype: Its antigen is undetermined.

Germline values: CDR1 SGHTA, CDR2 FQGNSA. The V end lost 1 base, the J end lost 6 bases, and 13 bases lay between the germline ends. The CDR3 has 16 residues. The gene calls are TRBV7-2 and TRBJ1-6; possibly TRBD1 for D (5 bases). The receptor was derived from an adult who was a healthcare worker with PCR-confirmed SARS-CoV-2 infection or an uninfected control (not recorded which). The donor label of this sample is uncertain. The sample was whole blood, taken at baseline. In nucleotides, the CDR3 is TGTGCCAGCAGCTTAGGACGGCAGGGAAGTAATTCACCCCTCCACTTT. Translated: CASSLGRQGSNSPLHF.